The 29 T cell receptor beta chains in this list originate from one sample, sequenced in a study of graft-versus-host responses after intestinal transplantation. The protocol was immunoSEQ multiplex PCR, while the TCRdb copy is restricted to in-frame clones and leaves out a portion. The sample lists tens of thousands of clones; about 89% were seen once. The sequencing here drew on PBMCs, taken 300 to 320 days after intestinal transplant. These receptors originate from a human patient who received an intestinal transplant, so some T cells may come from the graft donor.

V is TRBV11-3 and J is TRBJ2-3; 8 bases match TRBD2. V dropped 5 bases and J dropped 4; count of bases not matched to a gene: 5. The CDR3 has 14 amino acids. Looked up from germline, CDR1 is SGHNT and CDR2 is YENEEA. CDR3 residues: CASSPGGGPDTQYF. The CDR3 bases are TGTGCCAGCAGCCCCGGGGGGGGGCCAGATACGCAGTATTTT.

This chain connects TRBV6-5 to TRBJ1-2; TRBD1 might be the D (6 bases). CDR3 length: 13 residues. Trimming stripped 7 bases from V and 5 bases from J, with 14 bases between. Germline-derived CDR1 and CDR2 are MNHEY and SVGAGI. Here the CDR3 DNA reads TGTGCCAGCACTGGGCGGGGGCGGTATGGCTACACCTTC. This gives the protein CASTGRGRYGYTF.

This chain uses TRBV6-5 with TRBJ2-1; TRBD2 aligns across 9 bases. CDR3 size: 15 residues. The V and J ends lost 7 bases and 5 bases, in that order; junction bases with no gene match: 9. Germline V gene sequence: CDR1 MNHEY, CDR2 SVGAGI. The CDR3: CASTPPGTSNNEQFF. The CDR3 bases are TGTGCCAGCACCCCCCCCGGGACTAGCAACAATGAGCAGTTCTTC.

The rearrangement links TRBV7-9 to TRBJ2-3; D tentatively fits TRBD1 or TRBD2 (5 bases each). Germline assignment: CDR1 SEHNR and CDR2 FQNEAQ (reference sequence). The CDR3 sequence is 16 residues long. V was shortened by 2 bases and J by 3 bases, with 15 bases between the two germline ends. This CDR3 reads CASSLLSGTKTDTQYF. The CDR3 coding sequence is TGTGCCAGCAGCTTATTGAGTGGGACCAAGACAGATACGCAGTATTTT.

This chain joins TRBV7-9 and TRBJ2-2; D gene uncertain. Germline V CDR1 and CDR2: SEHNR, FQNEAQ (reference sequence). Trimming took 1 base from V and 3 from J, leaving 6 bases between them. This CDR3 is built from 14 residues. The CDR3 DNA is TGTGCCAGCAGCTTAGGGTGGGACACCGGGGAGCTGTTTTTT. It is translated as CASSLGWDTGELFF. Full variable domain (outside the CDR3, taken from reference TRBV7-9 and TRBJ2-2): DTGVSQNPRHKITKRGQNVTFRCDPISEHNRLYWYRQTLGQGPEFLTYFQNEAQLEKSRLLSDRFSAERPKGSFSTLEIQRTEQGDSAMYLCASSLGWDTGELFFGEGSRLTVL.

The chain joins TRBV11-2 to TRBJ1-2, with 7 bases matching TRBD1. CDR1 is SGHAT, CDR2 FQNNGV, per germline. The CDR3 loop spans 14 amino acids. The J segment lost 4 bases and the V segment lost 8 bases, leaving 10 bases of the junction unmatched. The CDR3 here is CASGLPTGPYGYTF. The DNA of the CDR3 is TGTGCCAGCGGGCTCCCGACAGGGCCCTATGGCTACACCTTC.

The chain uses TRBV25-1 and TRBJ1-1; D not certain. The germline V gene encodes CDR1 MGHDK and CDR2 SYGVNS. V lost 6 bases, J lost 7 bases, and 9 bases lay in between. This CDR3 contains 11 residues. The CDR3, as DNA: TGTGCCAGCAGGACTACAGTTGAAGCTTTCTTT. It codes for CASRTTVEAFF.

This clone showed up just once. V usage is TRBV6-6 and J usage is TRBJ2-2; 7 bases align to TRBD1. The CDR3 is made up of 16 amino acids. The junction had 16 bases not matched to a gene; V was cut back by 7 bases and J by 8 bases. The germline V gene encodes CDR1 MNHNY and CDR2 SVGAGI (reference sequence). Here the CDR3 DNA reads TGTGCCAGCACCCCCGGGGTTTTAGGGGGCCGTGGGGAGCTGTTTTTT. It specifies CASTPGVLGGRGELFF.

The chain uses TRBV7-9 and TRBJ1-5; 7 bases align to TRBD1. The ends lost 3 bases at V and 1 base at J; junction bases unmatched: 0. Germline V lookup: CDR1 SEHNR, CDR2 FQNEAQ (reference sequence). The CDR3 is 14 amino acids. In DNA, the CDR3 is TGTGCCAGCAGCTTCAGGGGGAGCAATCAGCCCCAGCATTTT. Encoded protein: CASSFRGSNQPQHF.

The CDR3 loop reads CASGPARGLGETQYF. The CDR3 DNA sequence: TGTGCCAGCGGACCCGCAAGGGGGCTGGGAGAGACCCAGTACTTC. This chain connects TRBV2 to TRBJ2-5, with 7 bases matching TRBD1. This CDR3 contains 15 residues. Germline trimming cut 8 bases from V and 4 bases from J; bases unmatched to any gene: 13. Germline lookup yields CDR1 SNHLY and CDR2 FYNNEI.

The rearrangement links TRBV25-1 to TRBJ2-1; TRBD2 agrees at 8 bases. Germline V gives CDR1 MGHDK, CDR2 SYGVNS. The CDR3 runs to 16 residues. V dropped 6 bases and J dropped 6; count of bases not matched to a gene: 13. The CDR3 DNA reads TGTGCCAGCAGGGGGTCCGGGGGGGGGCCCGGCAATGAGCAGTTCTTC. As protein: CASRGSGGGPGNEQFF.

This clone has a handful of counts. The V and J genes are TRBV10-1 and TRBJ1-1; D is ambiguous. The CDR3 spans 13 residues. The V and J ends lost 5 bases and 0 bases respectively, with 7 bases between them. CDR1 WNHNN and CDR2 SYGVQD come from the germline V gene (reference sequence). The chain's CDR3 is CASSLHLNTEAFF. Written as DNA, the CDR3 is TGCGCCAGCAGTCTCCACCTGAACACTGAAGCTTTCTTT.

The rearrangement joins TRBV4-1 to TRBJ2-3, with 14 bases that match TRBD2. Trimming at V came to 0 bases and at J to 6 bases, leaving 2 bases not matched to a gene. This CDR3 spans 16 amino acids. Germline CDR1 MGHRA, CDR2 YSYEKL. The CDR3 protein is CASSQDRTSGRDTQYF. CDR3 in DNA: TGCGCCAGCAGCCAAGATAGGACTAGCGGGAGGGATACGCAGTATTTT.

The rearrangement links TRBV6-9 to TRBJ1-5; D is unclear. V was cut by 10 bases and J by 0 bases, with 16 bases left in between. The germline gives CDR1 MNHGY, CDR2 SVAAGI. This CDR3 contains 15 residues. This CDR3 is CAKYREVYSNQPQHF. In DNA form, the CDR3 reads TGTGCCAAATATAGGGAGGTATATAGCAATCAGCCCCAGCATTTT.

J is TRBJ2-1 and V is TRBV7-2; D unresolved. This CDR3 spans 16 amino acids. V lost 1 base and J lost 5, with 15 bases in between. Germline V lookup: CDR1 SGHTA, CDR2 FQGNSA. The DNA for the CDR3 is TGTGCCAGCAGCTTAGGTCTGCTGAGAGACGACAATGAGCAGTTCTTC. Translated, it gives CASSLGLLRDDNEQFF. The full variable domain, completed using reference TRBV7-2 and TRBJ2-1, is GAGVSQSPSNKVTEKGKDVELRCDPISGHTALYWYRQSLGQGLEFLIYFQGNSAPDKSGLPSDRFSAERTGGSVSTLTIQRTQQEDSAVYLCASSLGLLRDDNEQFFGPGTRLTVL.

Of note for this clone: Other DNA sequences in this sample translate to the same CDR3. The chain employs TRBV28 and TRBJ1-2, with 7 bases identical to TRBD1. The germline gives CDR1 MDHEN, CDR2 SYDVKM. The CDR3 is 13 amino acids. The V gene end was trimmed by 3 bases and the J gene end by 8 bases; junction bases not matched to a gene: 6. This CDR3 is CASSLRAGGGYTF. CDR3 nucleotides: TGTGCCAGCAGTTTGCGGGCAGGGGGGGGCTACACCTTC.

This chain links TRBV7-9 with TRBJ2-1; 13 nucleotides match TRBD2. Germline V gene data show CDR1 as SEHNR and CDR2 as FQNEAQ (reference sequence). The CDR3 is made up of 19 amino acids. J was trimmed by 2 bases and V by 5 bases; bases with no gene match: 12. CDR3 bases: TGTGCCAGCAGCCCCCGAGTGACTAGCGGGGGGTTGCCCTACAATGAGCAGTTCTTC. This sequence encodes CASSPRVTSGGLPYNEQFF.

V and J are TRBV6-5 and TRBJ1-3; 8 bases match TRBD1. This CDR3 comprises 13 residues. Germline CDR1 and CDR2: MNHEY and SVGAGI. Unmatched junction bases numbered 6, after V lost 6 bases and J lost 8 bases. This CDR3 reads CASRAQGAYTIYF. For the CDR3, the DNA is TGTGCCAGCAGAGCCCAGGGGGCCTACACCATATATTTT.

The chain couples TRBV25-1 to TRBJ2-2; 9 bases map to TRBD1. V trimming: 1 base; J trimming: 5 bases; junction bases outside the gene matches: 5. The length of the CDR3 is 16 residues. CDR1 and CDR2 from the germline V gene are MGHDK and SYGVNS. The CDR3 DNA is TGTGCCAGCAGTGAATTGGGGACAGGGACGACCGGGGAGCTGTTTTTT. This sequence encodes CASSELGTGTTGELFF.

This chain joins TRBV5-1 and TRBJ1-1; 8 positions match TRBD1. In germline, CDR1 is SGHRS, CDR2 YFSETQ. V shed 4 bases, J shed 0 bases, and the junction held 5 bases outside the gene matches. The CDR3 sequence is 15 residues long. CDR3 nucleotide sequence: TGCGCCAGCAGCGCAAGACAGGGGATGAACACTGAAGCTTTCTTT. Amino acids: CASSARQGMNTEAFF.

This clone was seen just once. The rearrangement links TRBV6-5 to TRBJ1-6, with 7 bases aligning to TRBD1. Per germline, CDR1 MNHEY and CDR2 SVGAGI. Losses at the gene ends were 5 bases for V and 6 bases for J; bases not matched to a gene: 4. The CDR3 sequence is 14 residues long. The CDR3: CASSAQGFNSPLHF. CDR3 coding DNA: TGTGCCAGCAGTGCACAGGGGTTTAATTCACCCCTCCACTTT.

V usage is TRBV6-5 and J usage is TRBJ2-6, with 9 bases identical to TRBD1. The CDR3 totals 16 residues. The V segment lost 4 bases and the J segment 4 bases; nucleotides outside the gene matches: 5. Germline V gene data show CDR1 as MNHEY and CDR2 as SVGAGI. The CDR3 sequence: CASSLNRGLGANVLTF. The CDR3 nucleotides are TGTGCCAGCAGTTTGAACAGGGGGCTGGGGGCCAACGTCCTGACTTTC.

This clone is a singleton in its sample. The genes are TRBV29-1 and TRBJ1-2; a possible D gene is TRBD1 (6 bases). The CDR3 contains 15 residues. Looked up from germline, CDR1 is SQVTM and CDR2 is ANQGSEA. With 3 bases removed from V and 8 bases from J, the gap between germline ends came to 22 bases. In nucleotides, the CDR3 is TGCAGCGTTGAGACGGGGGGCGCTTCGGCGGTCGGCTACACCTTC. Protein product: CSVETGGASAVGYTF.

The V and J genes are TRBV5-1 and TRBJ1-1; TRBD1 matches 7 bases. CDR3 size: 12 residues. J gave up 9 bases and V 5 bases, and 7 bases lay outside the gene matches. Germline assignment: CDR1 SGHRS and CDR2 YFSETQ. CDR3 residues: CASRWDSHKAFF. The CDR3 coding sequence is TGCGCCAGCAGATGGGACAGTCATAAAGCTTTCTTT.

The V gene is TRBV29-1, the J gene TRBJ2-7, with 7 nucleotides matching TRBD1. The CDR3 totals 13 residues. The trim removed 4 bases at V and 2 bases at J, leaving 5 bases unmatched. Germline assignment: CDR1 SQVTM and CDR2 ANQGSEA. CDR3 bases: TGCAGCGTTGCACGGGACAGAACCTACGAGCAGTACTTC. This gives the protein CSVARDRTYEQYF.

The chain couples TRBV4-1 to TRBJ2-1; 8 bases are a match to TRBD2. The CDR3 has 15 residues. Germline loops: CDR1 MGHRA, CDR2 YSYEKL. Trimming cost V 1 base and J 6 bases; bases outside gene matches: 5. The CDR3 DNA reads as TGCGCCAGCAGCCAAGGAGGTGCGGGAGGCAATGAGCAGTTCTTC. Protein: CASSQGGAGGNEQFF.

The chain carries TRBV2 and TRBJ2-1, with D perhaps matching TRBD1 (5 bases). The CDR3 totals 13 residues. CDR1 and CDR2 (germline): SNHLY, FYNNEI. V was cut by 7 bases and J by 4 bases, with 11 bases left in between. CDR3 sequence: CASTTAGYNEQFF. The CDR3 coding sequence is TGTGCCAGCACTACCGCAGGGTACAATGAGCAGTTCTTC.

The chain links TRBV15 to TRBJ2-3; D not certain. Germline-derived CDR1 and CDR2 are LNHNV and YYDKDF (reference sequence). V gave up 4 bases and J gave up 3 bases, with 11 bases separating them. There are 14 residues in the CDR3. The CDR3 here is CATSTELGTDTQYF. For the CDR3, the DNA is TGTGCCACCAGCACAGAGCTTGGTACAGATACGCAGTATTTT.

The chain links TRBV5-1 to TRBJ2-7; D is uncertain. The germline V gene has CDR1 SGHRS and CDR2 YFSETQ. This CDR3 comprises 15 residues. The V gene lost 4 bases and the J gene lost 1 base, with 15 bases spanning the gap. CDR3 amino acids: CASSPDWRKSYEQYF. In DNA form, the CDR3 reads TGCGCCAGCAGCCCAGATTGGCGGAAATCCTACGAGCAGTACTTC.